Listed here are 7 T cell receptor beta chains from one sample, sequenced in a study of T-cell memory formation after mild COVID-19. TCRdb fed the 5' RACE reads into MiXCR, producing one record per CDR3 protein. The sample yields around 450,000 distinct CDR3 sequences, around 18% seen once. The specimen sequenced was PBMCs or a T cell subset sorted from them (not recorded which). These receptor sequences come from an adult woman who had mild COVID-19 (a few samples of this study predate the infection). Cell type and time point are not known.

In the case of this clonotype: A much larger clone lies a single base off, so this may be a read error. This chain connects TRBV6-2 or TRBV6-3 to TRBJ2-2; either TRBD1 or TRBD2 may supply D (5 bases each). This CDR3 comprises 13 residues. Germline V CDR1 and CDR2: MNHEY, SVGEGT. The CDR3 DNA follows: TGTGCCATACGGGGCCCTTACACCGGGGTGCTGTTTTTT. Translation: CAIRGPYTGVLFF.

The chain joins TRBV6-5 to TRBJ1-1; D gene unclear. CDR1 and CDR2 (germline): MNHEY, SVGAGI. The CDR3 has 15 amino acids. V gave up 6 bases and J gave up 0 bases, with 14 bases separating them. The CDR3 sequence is CASRRQMVLNTEAFF. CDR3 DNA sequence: TGTGCCAGCAGACGCCAAATGGTTTTGAACACTGAAGCTTTCTTT.

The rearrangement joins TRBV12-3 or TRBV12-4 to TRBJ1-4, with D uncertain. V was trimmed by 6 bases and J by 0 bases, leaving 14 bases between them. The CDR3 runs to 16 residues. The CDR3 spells CASSQQLLATNEKLFF. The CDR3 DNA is TGTGCCAGCAGCCAGCAACTTTTAGCAACTAATGAAAAACTGTTTTTT.

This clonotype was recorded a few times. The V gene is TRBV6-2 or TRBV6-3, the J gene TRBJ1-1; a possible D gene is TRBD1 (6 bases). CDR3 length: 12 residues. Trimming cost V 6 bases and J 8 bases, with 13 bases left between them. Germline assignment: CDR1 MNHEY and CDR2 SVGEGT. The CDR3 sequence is CASREYRDEAFF. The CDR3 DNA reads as TGTGCCAGCAGGGAATACAGGGACGAAGCTTTCTTT.

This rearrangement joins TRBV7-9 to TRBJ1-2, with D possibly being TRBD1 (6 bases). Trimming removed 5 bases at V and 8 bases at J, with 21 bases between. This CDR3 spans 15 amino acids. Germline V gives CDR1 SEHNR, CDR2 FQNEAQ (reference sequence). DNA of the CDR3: TGTGCCAGCAGCCTCGGACCGGGGGCCCCCGAGGGCTACACCTTC. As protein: CASSLGPGAPEGYTF.

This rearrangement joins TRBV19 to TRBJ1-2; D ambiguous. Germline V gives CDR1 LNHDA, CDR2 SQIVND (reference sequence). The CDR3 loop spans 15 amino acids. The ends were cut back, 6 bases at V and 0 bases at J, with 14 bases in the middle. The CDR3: CASRTWGVSNYGYTF. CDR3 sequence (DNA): TGTGCCAGTAGGACTTGGGGTGTTTCTAACTATGGCTACACCTTC.

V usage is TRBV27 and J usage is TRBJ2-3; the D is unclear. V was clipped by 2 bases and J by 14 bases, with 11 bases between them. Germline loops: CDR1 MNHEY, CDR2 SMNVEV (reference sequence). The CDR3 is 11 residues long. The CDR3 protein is CASSLAGEAYF. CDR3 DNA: TGTGCCAGCAGTTTAGCTGGGGAAGCGTATTTT.